A selection of T cell receptor beta chains follows, all from one sample in a study of CD8+CD57+ T cells in acquired aplastic anemia. TCRdb passed the reads through MiXCR, listing each CDR3 protein once. The sample lists some 20,000 distinct CDR3 sequences; almost 40% were seen once. Sequenced: CD8+CD57+ T cells sorted from PBMCs. The receptors here all came from a human donor with aplastic anemia. Both conserved end residues are part of each CDR3. Each record gives: J gene, V gene, D gene, clone size, CDR3 DNA, CDR3 protein. A D gene is named only where the DNA matches it firmly. Size tells how often a clone was seen (once, few, many) or the class of an expanded clone, and some rows leave it out.

TRBJ2-5	TRBV20-1	.	few	TGCAGTGCCCCACTCCCAGCCTTCCAAGAGACCCAGTACTTC	CSAPLPAFQETQYF
TRBJ2-1	TRBV15	TRBD2	few	TGTGCCACCAGCAGAAGACTAGCGGGAGGTCAATTCAATGAGCAGTTCTTC	CATSRRLAGGQFNEQFF
TRBJ2-7	TRBV6-1	TRBD1	.	TGTGCCAGCAGCCAGGGGGTCCGGACCTACGAGCAGTACTTC	CASSQGVRTYEQYF
TRBJ2-7	TRBV28	.	few	TGTGCCAGCAGAGGCAGGGGAGACGAGCAGTACTTC	CASRGRGDEQYF
TRBJ1-5	TRBV6-2/TRBV6-3	.	.	TGTGCCAGCAGTTACTCCAGACGGGAGCGAAATCAGCCCCCGCATTTT	CASSYSRRERNQPPHF
TRBJ1-4	TRBV10-1	TRBD1	.	TGCGCCAGCAGTGAACTCAGGGGGAGCGAAAAACTGTTTTTT	CASSELRGSEKLFF
TRBJ2-7	TRBV12-3/TRBV12-4	.	.	TGTGCTAGCAGTATCCATCCCAGCTACGAGCAGAACTTC	CASSIHPSYEQNF
TRBJ2-1	TRBV5-1	TRBD2	many	TGCGCCAGCAGCTTGAATTTATTGGGGACTAGCGGGACTTTTGAGCAGTTCTTC	CASSLNLLGTSGTFEQFF
TRBJ2-1	TRBV20-1	TRBD2	.	TGCAGTGCTATAAAGGGACTAGCAGAATACAATGAGCAGTTCTTC	CSAIKGLAEYNEQFF
TRBJ2-7	TRBV20-1	TRBD1	medium-sized	TGCAGTGCTGACAGGGGGAGCTCCTACGAGCAGTACTTC	CSADRGSSYEQYF
TRBJ2-3	TRBV6-5	.	few	TGTGCCAGCAGTTTAGTGGTGGGCTCAGATACGCAGTATTTT	CASSLVVGSDTQYF
TRBJ2-3	TRBV2	.	.	TGTGCCAGCAGGTCCGGACCCGACACAGATACGCAGTATTTT	CASRSGPDTDTQYF
TRBJ1-2	TRBV20-1	.	few	TGCAGTACAGGAGTCTACACCTTC	CSTGVYTF
TRBJ1-6	TRBV20-1	.	many	TGCAGTGTTTTCGGATCCGGTTCACCCCTCCACTTT	CSVFGSGSPLHF
TRBJ1-1	TRBV9	.	.	TGTGCCAGCACCCGACAAGACATGAACACTGAAGCTTTCTTT	CASTRQDMNTEAFF
TRBJ2-1	TRBV11-2	TRBD2	.	TGTGCCAGCAGCTTAGGACTAGCGGGAAACAATGAGCAGTTCTTC	CASSLGLAGNNEQFF
TRBJ1-5	TRBV20-1	.	.	TGCAATGCTAGAGAGGGACGGGTCCGGGGGCCCCAGCATTTT	CNAREGRVRGPQHF
TRBJ2-1	TRBV5-6	TRBD2	many	TGTGCCAGCAGCTTGTCACCGGGAGGAGGCAATGAGCAGTTCTTC	CASSLSPGGGNEQFF
TRBJ1-2	TRBV5-1	TRBD1	.	TGCGCCAGCAGCTCGTATACCGGGACAGGGCATGGCTACACCTTC	CASSSYTGTGHGYTF
TRBJ2-3	TRBV20-1	TRBD2	.	TGCAGTGCTAGAGATCCCCCCGTTAGCGGGACGCGGGGCACTGGGGCGCAGTATTTT	CSARDPPVSGTRGTGAQYF
TRBJ2-3	TRBV6-4	.	.	TGTGCCAGCAGTGACTCGAGGGACCAAGAGAATACGCAGTATTTT	CASSDSRDQENTQYF
TRBJ2-7	TRBV11-2	.	many	TGTGCCAGCAGCCCTGACGGGGGTGGAAGCGAGCAGTACTTC	CASSPDGGGSEQYF
TRBJ1-2	TRBV20-1	.	few	TGCAGTGCTAGAGGGCAGACGTTTTTTGGCTACACCTTC	CSARGQTFFGYTF
TRBJ2-1	TRBV3-1	.	.	TGTGCCAGCAGCCAGTTGCAGGGGCATGAGCAGTTCTTC	CASSQLQGHEQFF
TRBJ1-3	TRBV12-3/TRBV12-4	.	many	TGTGCCAGCACCCTATGGGGACTGAACTCTGGAAACACCATATATTTT	CASTLWGLNSGNTIYF
TRBJ2-3	TRBV5-4	TRBD1	few	TGTGCCAGCAGCCAAACACAGGGGGCCTTTTCAGATACGCAGTATTTT	CASSQTQGAFSDTQYF
TRBJ2-3	TRBV9	.	.	TGTGCCAGCAGCGTAGGCATCAATCAGCCCCAGTATTTT	CASSVGINQPQYF
TRBJ1-1	TRBV12-3/TRBV12-4	.	.	TGTGCCAGCACCAAACACCCAAGGGACACTGAAGCTTTCTTT	CASTKHPRDTEAFF
TRBJ2-7	TRBV3-1	.	.	TGTGCCAGCAGCCAAGGTCAGGGGTCCAACTACGAGCAGTACTTC	CASSQGQGSNYEQYF
TRBJ1-1	TRBV15	.	.	TGTGCCACCAGCAGAGATTGGGGCACAGACACTGAAGCTTTCTTT	CATSRDWGTDTEAFF
TRBJ2-5	TRBV30	.	.	TGTGACTGGAGTTCAGACGTGTGCTCTTCCGATTGGACCATTCTTCAAGAGACCCAGTACTTC	CDWSSDVCSSDWTILQETQYF
TRBJ2-7	TRBV4-3	.	few	TGCGCCAGCAGCCAGATTACAGGTAACGAGCAGTACTTC	CASSQITGNEQYF
TRBJ2-6	TRBV20-1	.	.	TGCAGTGCAAAGCCTGGGGCCAACGTCCTGACTTTC	CSAKPGANVLTF
TRBJ2-3	TRBV12-3/TRBV12-4	.	.	TGTGCCAGCAGCCCAAGGGGGGGGGGAACCGATACGCAGTATTTT	CASSPRGGGTDTQYF
TRBJ2-3	TRBV7-9	.	.	TGTGCCAGCAGCTTAGACGGGAGCGCAGATACGCAGTATTTT	CASSLDGSADTQYF
TRBJ2-1	TRBV7-7	TRBD2	once	TGTGCCAGCAGCCTTCGGACTAGCGGGGTTTACAATGAGCAGTTCTTC	CASSLRTSGVYNEQFF
TRBJ2-6	TRBV19	TRBD1	many	TGTGCCAGTAGTCTTGGGGACAGGGCTTTACCCTGGGGGCCGCACTCTGGGGCCAACGTCCTGACTTTC	CASSLGDRALPWGPHSGANVLTF
TRBJ2-5	TRBV12-3/TRBV12-4	TRBD2	few	TGTGCCAGCACCCTTAGCGGGAAAGAGACCCAGTACTTC	CASTLSGKETQYF
TRBJ2-7	TRBV19	.	many	TGTGCCAGTAGTATAGATTCGAGTGGACACCTCTCCTACGAGCAGTACTTC	CASSIDSSGHLSYEQYF
TRBJ2-1	TRBV11-2	TRBD2	few	TGTGCCAGCAGCTTAATTCGCACCCTAGCGGGGGCTAACATGAATGAGCAGTTCTTC	CASSLIRTLAGANMNEQFF
TRBJ2-7	TRBV20-1	.	few	TGCAGTGCTAGAGTCCCGGGGCCAGGGGACGAGCAGTACTTC	CSARVPGPGDEQYF
TRBJ2-1	TRBV10-3	TRBD2	.	TGTGCCATCAGTGGGACAGGGGGGACTAGCGGGTGGGATGAGCAGTTCTTC	CAISGTGGTSGWDEQFF
TRBJ2-7	TRBV20-1	.	medium-sized	TGCAGTGCAAAGGAAGGGGAGGACCACGAGCAGTACTTC	CSAKEGEDHEQYF
TRBJ2-1	TRBV15	TRBD2	.	TGTGCCACCAGCAGAGACGGCGGACTAGAGCGGGAGTCTGCTGAGCAGTTCTTC	CATSRDGGLERESAEQFF
TRBJ2-2	TRBV2	.	.	TGTGCCAGCAACGAACAGGGATTGGACACCGGGGAGCTGTTTTTT	CASNEQGLDTGELFF
TRBJ2-7	TRBV20-1	.	many	TGCAGTGCTAGTACGACAGGACGCCACGAGCAGTACTTC	CSASTTGRHEQYF
TRBJ2-5	TRBV20-1	.	.	TGCAGTGCCACGACGGACCAAGAGACCCAGTACTTC	CSATTDQETQYF
TRBJ2-5	TRBV30	.	.	TGTGCCTGGAGTGTAAGGGAGACCCAGTACTTC	CAWSVRETQYF
TRBJ2-3	TRBV4-1	.	.	TGCGCCAGCAGCCAAGATCGGGTAGTACGGCAGTATTTT	CASSQDRVVRQYF
TRBJ1-2	TRBV11-2	TRBD1	many	TGTGCCAGCAGCTACGGGACAGGAGGTGGCTACACCTTC	CASSYGTGGGYTF
TRBJ2-7	TRBV10-3	.	.	TGTGCCATCAGTGAGTTCGGGACGGTAGATTACGAGCAGTACTTC	CAISEFGTVDYEQYF
TRBJ2-2	TRBV6-4	TRBD1	many	TGTGCCAGCCGTAAGACAGGGGACACCGGGGAGCTGTTTTTT	CASRKTGDTGELFF
TRBJ2-3	TRBV7-8	TRBD1	.	TGTGCCAGCAGCTTAGGGAAGGGACAGGGGATAGGGGATACGCAGTATTTT	CASSLGKGQGIGDTQYF
TRBJ2-1	TRBV19	.	.	TGTGCCAGTAGTGAGGGACTGACCTACAATGAGCAGTTCTTC	CASSEGLTYNEQFF
TRBJ2-7	TRBV6-1	.	.	TGTGCCAGCAGTGATTATCCCACCTACGAGCAGTACTTC	CASSDYPTYEQYF